Listed below are T cell receptor beta chains from one sample, sequenced in a study of blood T cell repertoires in COVID-19. TCRdb's table, derived via immunoSEQ multiplex PCR, lists solely in-frame clones and lacks some. The data contain about 220,000 clones, roughly 82% of them singletons. Sequencing input: peripheral blood. The receptors stem from a man between 50 and 59 years old with active or convalescent COVID-19. Each CDR3 is given with its conserved first and last residue. The D gene is left open where the match is weak. Size tells how often a clone was seen (once, few, many) or the class of an expanded clone, and some rows leave it out.

TGTGCCAGCAGCGGATCCGGGACAGGACAAGTAGATACGCAGTATTTT | CASSGSGTGQVDTQYF | TRBD1 | TRBJ2-3 | . | TRBV28
TGTGCCAGCAGCCCCCAGACAGGGGGCGCGGAGACTGAAGCTTTCTTT | CASSPQTGGAETEAFF | TRBD1 | TRBJ1-1 | . | TRBV9
TGTGCCAGCACCCACGACACGGTGAACACTGAAGCTTTCTTT | CASTHDTVNTEAFF | . | TRBJ1-1 | . | TRBV2
TGTGCCAGCAGCTCCGGACAAGCCTATGGCTACACCTTC | CASSSGQAYGYTF | . | TRBJ1-2 | . | TRBV7-2
TGTGCCAGCAGCTCTCCGGGAGGGAATTATAGGACTGAAGCTTTCTTT | CASSSPGGNYRTEAFF | . | TRBJ1-1 | . | TRBV7-2
TGCGCCAGCAGTGATAGGGCCAGAGGAGGTGGCTACACCTTC | CASSDRARGGGYTF | . | TRBJ1-2 | . | TRBV10-2
TGTGCCAGCAGCTGGGGACAGTCCCTCTCCTACGAGCAGTACTTC | CASSWGQSLSYEQYF | TRBD1 | TRBJ2-7 | . | TRBV5-5
TGTGCCAGCAGTCGACTCCAGGGGGGTGGCTACACCTTC | CASSRLQGGGYTF | TRBD1 | TRBJ1-2 | . | TRBV7-7
TGTGCCAGTGTGATCGAGCGGACAGGGGAAGCTTTCTTT | CASVIERTGEAFF | TRBD1 | TRBJ1-1 | . | TRBV28
TGTGCCACCAGCAGAGATCTGGCGGGACTTGGGAATGAGCAGTTCTTC | CATSRDLAGLGNEQFF | . | TRBJ2-1 | . | TRBV15
TGTGCCAGCAGTGAAGCGGGGGGGGAGGGCCCAGATACGCAGTATTTT | CASSEAGGEGPDTQYF | TRBD2 | TRBJ2-3 | few | TRBV6-1
TGTGCCAGCAGCCGTCTCGCGTCCACAGATACGCAGTATTTT | CASSRLASTDTQYF | . | TRBJ2-3 | . | TRBV3-1/TRBV3-2
TGCGCCACAGGACGGACAGCACCGGCCGGGGAGCTGTTTTTT | CATGRTAPAGELFF | . | TRBJ2-2 | many | TRBV5-1
TGTGCCATCAGTGAGTCCCGGACAGGGAATTCACCCCTCCACTTT | CAISESRTGNSPLHF | TRBD1 | TRBJ1-6 | once | TRBV10-3
TGTGCCAGCAGCCCGCTAATGAGCGACGAGCAGTACTTC | CASSPLMSDEQYF | . | TRBJ2-7 | many | TRBV7-9
TGCAGCGTGAGGGGGCTGGGGACTGAAGCTTTCTTT | CSVRGLGTEAFF | TRBD1 | TRBJ1-1 | . | TRBV29-1
TGTGCCAGCAGCTTAAGGTCTGGCGGGAGTTTCATAGATACGCAGTATTTT | CASSLRSGGSFIDTQYF | TRBD2 | TRBJ2-3 | . | TRBV11-2
TGCGCCAGCAGCCAAGTCCTAGCTGATTACAATGAGCAGTTCTTC | CASSQVLADYNEQFF | . | TRBJ2-1 | . | TRBV4-1
TGTGCCAGCAGCGTAGGGGGGATCAGGGGGTCGTTGCAGTTCTTC | CASSVGGIRGSLQFF | TRBD1 | TRBJ2-1 | . | TRBV9
TGTGCCAGTGGGGAGTGGGAGAACAATGAGCAGTTCTTC | CASGEWENNEQFF | . | TRBJ2-1 | . | TRBV27
TGTGCCAGCAGTCTCGCCGGGAGGGGGGGCAATCAGCCCCAGCATTTT | CASSLAGRGGNQPQHF | . | TRBJ1-5 | . | TRBV28
TGTGCCAGCAGCTCCCCGGGACAGGGGAACACCGGGGAGCTGTTTTTT | CASSSPGQGNTGELFF | TRBD1 | TRBJ2-2 | few | TRBV28
TGTGCCAGCAGCTTAGCAAGGGGGCTAAGGGATGAAAAACTGTTTTTT | CASSLARGLRDEKLFF | TRBD1 | TRBJ1-4 | . | TRBV7-8
TGCGCCAGCAGCCATAAACAGGGTCTTGATGGCTACACCTTC | CASSHKQGLDGYTF | . | TRBJ1-2 | . | TRBV5-1
TGTGCCAGTAGTATTGGAGGAAAAGGCCAGCCCCAGCATTTT | CASSIGGKGQPQHF | . | TRBJ1-5 | many | TRBV19
TGTGCCAGCAGGCAGGACGGGAGCGTTGATGAGCAGTTCTTC | CASRQDGSVDEQFF | . | TRBJ2-1 | once | TRBV2